This T cell receptor (delta chain) derives from a study of gamma-delta chains in newborns, infants, children. Across the whole study: Innate gammadelta T cells reportedly expand polyclonally right after birth, driven by microbial exposure, per the title.

This clone has a handful of counts. The protein TCRdb lists belongs to a much larger clone and differs from this DNA's translation at residue 14, which points to a read error; the protein shown is made from the DNA. TCRdb fed the reads to CATT. The sample yields about 2,300 delta-chain clones, roughly 6.3% seen once. This clonotype originated in a child who was a newborn, infant or young child, either healthy, febrile or measles-vaccinated (not recorded which). Sequencing was performed on blood.

The CDR3 DNA reads as TGTGCCTGTGACGGGGTGGACAGCTCCTGGGACACCCGACGGATGTTTTTC. Translated: CACDGVDSSWDTRRMFF. The V gene is TRDV2, the J gene TRDJ3; TRDD3 is a possible D gene (5 bases). In germline, CDR1 is GEAIGNYY, CDR2 EKD. The CDR3 is made up of 17 amino acids.